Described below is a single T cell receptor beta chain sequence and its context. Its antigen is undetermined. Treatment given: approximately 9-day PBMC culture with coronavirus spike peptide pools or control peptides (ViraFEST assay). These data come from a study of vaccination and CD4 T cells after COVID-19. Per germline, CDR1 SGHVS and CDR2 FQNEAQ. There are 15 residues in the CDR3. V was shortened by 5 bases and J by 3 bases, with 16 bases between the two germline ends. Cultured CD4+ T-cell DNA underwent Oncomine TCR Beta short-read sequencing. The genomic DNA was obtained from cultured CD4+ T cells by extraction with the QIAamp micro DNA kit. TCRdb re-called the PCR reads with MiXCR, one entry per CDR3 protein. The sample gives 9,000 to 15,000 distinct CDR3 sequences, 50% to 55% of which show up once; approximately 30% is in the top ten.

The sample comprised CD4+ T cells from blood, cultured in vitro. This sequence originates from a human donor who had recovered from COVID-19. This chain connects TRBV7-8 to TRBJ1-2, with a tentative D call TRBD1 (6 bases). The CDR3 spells CASSTAGGQDYGYTF. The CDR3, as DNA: TGTGCCAGCAGCACAGCGGGGGGGCAGGACTATGGCTACACCTTC.